This T cell receptor (beta chain) was sequenced for a study of beta chain features in type 1 diabetes. The wider study: Comparable age, gender and cell yields were observed in patients relative to healthy donors. General study points: Sequencing the cDNA could make cells with high TCR expression show up more than they should. When Type 1 diabetes patients were examined, their TCRB CDR3s proved moderately but significantly shorter in all four CD4+ subsets. A pattern of fewer insertions and more deletions at VDJ junctions was seen in type 1 diabetes patients.

Worth noting for this clone: The antigen remains undetermined.

The CDR3 consists of 15 residues. The V gene's germline CDR1 is MNHEY and CDR2 SMNVEV (reference sequence). Trimming took off 5 bases at V and 2 bases at J, with 16 bases between the two ends. As every portion of the isolated RNA was reverse transcribed, the sequencing read expressed TCRB transcripts. Repertoires were generated with immunoSEQ multiplex PCR, while TCRdb's copy carries only in-frame clones and drops some. The sample contains about 650,000 clones, around 11% of which appear only once. Sequencing was performed on naive CD4+ T cells from blood. The clonotype comes from a man aged 30-40 years with type 1 diabetes. V gene TRBV27 combines with J gene TRBJ2-7, with D possibly TRBD1 on 5 matching bases. As DNA, the CDR3 is TGTGCCAGCAGTCCCGCGGCAGGGAACCCCTACGAGCAGTACTTC. Translation gives CASSPAAGNPYEQYF.